Below, 20 T cell receptor beta chains from the same sample are listed, as sequenced in a study of metastatic and nonmetastatic thyroid tumors. TCRdb reassembled clones from the PCR reads with MiXCR. The data hold 35,000 to 50,000 clones, with about 4% observed a single time. No treatment had been given to any patient before thyroid surgery. Sequencing was carried out using blood. Receptors were obtained from a female donor with papillary thyroid cancer or a benign thyroid nodule (not recorded which). Some clones in this sample may be carry-over from other donors' samples.

This clone was detected many times. V is TRBV3-1 and J is TRBJ2-2, with TRBD2 as a possible D gene (5 bases). Germline V gene lookup returns CDR1 LGHDT and CDR2 YNNKEL (reference sequence). This CDR3 contains 16 residues. V lost 1 base to trimming and J lost 4 bases, with 13 bases between them. This chain's CDR3 is CASSQGLASTTGELFF. Written as DNA, the CDR3 is TGTGCCAGCAGCCAAGGCTTAGCGAGTACCACCGGGGAGCTGTTTTTT.

In its sample, this clone was seen many times. V and J are TRBV20-1 and TRBJ2-2; D is possibly TRBD2 (6 bases). Germline values: CDR1 DFQATT, CDR2 SNEGSKA (reference sequence). The CDR3 spans 18 residues. Trimming removed 0 bases at V and 0 bases at J, with 17 bases between. CDR3 DNA sequence: TGCAGTGCTAGAGATAGTCGTGGCGGGACCGCGAACACCGGGGAGCTGTTTTTT. This encodes CSARDSRGGTANTGELFF.

This clone was counted ten times or more. The chain is built from TRBV30 and TRBJ2-7, with 9 bases fitting TRBD2. Per germline, CDR1 GTSNPN and CDR2 SVGIG (reference sequence). J gave up 6 bases and V 0 bases, and 6 bases lay outside the gene matches. The CDR3 is made up of 14 amino acids. The DNA of the CDR3 is TGTGCCTGGAGTGTACGGCTAGCGGGAAGCGAGCAGTACTTC. This translates into CAWSVRLAGSEQYF.

Comment on this clone: One junction end does not reproduce the germline sequence, and a read error may be involved. The rearrangement joins TRBV12-3 or TRBV12-4 to TRBJ1-1, with unresolved D. This CDR3 comprises 13 residues. The CDR3 DNA reads TGTGCCAGCAATGAACAGATGAACACTGAAGCGTTCTTT. This sequence encodes CASNEQMNTEAFF.

This clone was found a few times. The J gene is TRBJ1-1, the V gene TRBV28; D is ambiguous. Germline V gene lookup returns CDR1 MDHEN and CDR2 SYDVKM. The CDR3 runs to 12 residues. V gave up 7 bases and J gave up 5 bases, with 11 bases separating them. The CDR3: CASTETRTEAFF. The CDR3 nucleotides are TGTGCCAGCACCGAGACCCGGACTGAAGCTTTCTTT.

This clone is judged medium-sized. This rearrangement joins TRBV20-1 to TRBJ1-5, with D possibly TRBD1 on 5 matching bases. Trimming removed 7 bases from V and 7 bases from J, with 17 bases in between. CDR1 is DFQATT, CDR2 SNEGSKA, per germline (reference sequence). The CDR3 is 13 residues long. In nucleotides, the CDR3 is TGCAGTGTCCGAACGTATGGGGGGCAGCCCCAGCATTTT. It specifies CSVRTYGGQPQHF.

The CDR3 DNA reads as TGTGCCAGCAGCTCCAGTAGCGGGAGTTACGAGCAGTACTTC. Protein product: CASSSSSGSYEQYF. This chain connects TRBV5-4 to TRBJ2-7, with 9 bases that match TRBD2. Germline-derived CDR1 and CDR2 are SGHNT and YYREEE (reference sequence). Unmatched junction bases numbered 5, after V lost 3 bases and J lost 4 bases. This CDR3 is built from 14 residues.

This clone was counted a few times. The chain is built from TRBV24-1 and TRBJ2-3, with D perhaps being TRBD1 or TRBD2 (5 bases each). From germline, CDR1 is KGHDR and CDR2 SFDVKD. The CDR3 is 16 residues long. The V end lost 5 bases, the J end lost 2 bases, and 16 bases lay between the germline ends. CDR3 sequence (DNA): TGTGCCACCAGTGTCTCCGGGACGGTCGACACAGATACGCAGTATTTT. Encoded protein: CATSVSGTVDTDTQYF.

V gene TRBV6-1 combines with J gene TRBJ2-2; 13 nucleotides line up with TRBD2. J gave up 7 bases and V 6 bases, and 11 bases lay outside the gene matches. This CDR3 is 17 amino acids long. Germline CDR1 MNHNS, CDR2 SASEGT. The CDR3 DNA follows: TGTGCCAGCAGCAGAGCTACTAGCGGGAGGGCCGTCGGGGAGCTGTTTTTT. It translates to CASSRATSGRAVGELFF.

This clone was detected ten times or more. The V and J genes are TRBV11-2 and TRBJ2-2; D uncertain. The V and J ends lost 5 bases and 1 base respectively, with 11 bases between them. The germline gives CDR1 SGHAT, CDR2 FQNNGV. The CDR3 extends over 15 amino acids. The DNA for the CDR3 is TGTGCCAGCAGCCCCAGAGAGCAGAACACCGGGGAGCTGTTTTTT. This encodes CASSPREQNTGELFF.

The chain combines TRBV6-1 with TRBJ2-7; TRBD1 is a possible D gene (5 bases). CDR1 and CDR2 (germline): MNHNS, SASEGT. The V end was cut by 1 base, the J end by 3 bases, with 13 bases between. The CDR3 totals 15 residues. In DNA, the CDR3 is TGTGCCAGCAGTGAAGGCCTGGGCAGGGACTACGAGCAGTACTTC. This translates into CASSEGLGRDYEQYF.

The rearrangement uses TRBV7-9 and TRBJ1-5; no reliable D call. The CDR3 has 13 amino acids. Trimming left V 0 bases short and J 3 bases short, with 3 bases between. CDR1 and CDR2 from the germline V gene are SEHNR and FQNEAQ (reference sequence). This CDR3 reads CASSLADNQPQHF. The DNA of the CDR3 is TGTGCCAGCAGCTTAGCAGACAATCAGCCCCAGCATTTT.

The chain joins TRBV6-2 or TRBV6-3 to TRBJ1-1; no clear D. This CDR3 region has 12 residues. Germline V CDR1 and CDR2: MNHEY, SVGEGT. V lost 7 bases and J 10 bases, leaving 16 bases between the germline ends. CDR3 residues: CASITTTAGAFF. The CDR3 DNA follows: TGTGCCAGCATCACTACTACGGCTGGAGCTTTCTTT.

This clone has a count of ten or more. The gene calls are TRBV4-1 and TRBJ2-5, with D maybe TRBD1 (6 bases). CDR3 length: 15 amino acids. CDR1 is MGHRA and CDR2 is YSYEKL in the germline V gene. V dropped 1 base and J dropped 4 bases, with 13 bases sitting between them. CDR3: CASSQAKRGRETQYF. CDR3 bases: TGCGCCAGCAGCCAAGCAAAGAGGGGGAGAGAGACCCAGTACTTC.

This clone was detected many times. The chain carries TRBV10-3 and TRBJ2-7; 7 bases align to TRBD1. Germline CDR1 ENHRY, CDR2 SYGVKD. With V trimmed by 3 bases and J by 1 base, 9 bases remained unmatched. This CDR3 spans 16 amino acids. The CDR3 sequence is CAISESRGTLSYEQYF. DNA for the CDR3: TGTGCCATCAGTGAAAGCAGGGGGACCTTATCCTACGAGCAGTACTTC.

Turning to this clone: A much larger clone lies a single base off, so this may be a read error. This specimen includes other DNA sequences encoding the same CDR3. The chain is built from TRBV11-3 and TRBJ2-1; D not certain. The CDR3 contains 12 residues. V was shortened by 5 bases and J by 6 bases, with 8 bases between the two germline ends. Germline V CDR1 and CDR2: SGHNT, YENEEA. CDR3 loop: CASSTWANEQFF. The CDR3 region has the DNA TGTGCCAGCAGCACGTGGGCCAATGAGCAGTTCTTC.

This clone was picked up many times. The gene calls are TRBV11-2 and TRBJ1-2; 8 bases match TRBD1. With 5 bases clipped from V and 8 bases from J, the junction kept 10 bases outside the gene matches. The CDR3 length is 14 residues. Germline V gene lookup returns CDR1 SGHAT and CDR2 FQNNGV. The CDR3 nucleotides are TGTGCCAGCAGCACCATCGGACAGGGTGAAGGCTACACCTTC. This codes for CASSTIGQGEGYTF.

By sample share, this clone is large. V gene TRBV6-2 or TRBV6-3 combines with J gene TRBJ2-7; D is unclear. The germline V gene encodes CDR1 MNHEY and CDR2 SVGEGT. Trimming shortened V by 2 bases and J by 0 bases, and 5 bases separated the two germline ends. The CDR3 spans 13 residues. This CDR3 is CASSYPGSYEQYF. The CDR3 DNA is TGTGCCAGCAGTTACCCAGGCTCCTACGAGCAGTACTTC.

Note on this clone: Sequence at one end of the junction differs from germline and may be a read error. The chain links TRBV13 to TRBJ2-2; 12 nucleotides line up with TRBD2. The length of the CDR3 is 20 residues. CDR1 is PRHDT, CDR2 FYEKMQ, per germline (reference sequence). The CDR3 bases are TGTGCCAGCAGCTTAGAAGCGGCGCTAGCGGGAGGGGTGGACACCGGGGAGCTGGGTTTT. It encodes CASSLEAALAGGVDTGELGF.

This clone was observed many times. V and J are TRBV11-3 and TRBJ2-4, with D possibly matching TRBD2 (6 bases). V lost 0 bases and J 8 bases, leaving 14 bases between the germline ends. The CDR3 spans 15 residues. Germline values: CDR1 SGHNT, CDR2 YENEEA. The DNA for the CDR3 is TGTGCCAGCAGCTTAGACCCGGGAGAGGGTGACATTCAGTACTTC. It is translated as CASSLDPGEGDIQYF.